Listed here are 13 T cell receptor beta chains from one sample, sequenced in a study of cytomegalovirus exposure and HLA in healthy donors. PCR involved 60 Vbeta and 13 Jbeta primers. Assay used: immunoSEQ multiplex PCR; TCRdb lists only in-frame clones, some missing. Of about 200,000 clones in the sample, 60% to 80% were seen once. The sample was PBMCs. Receptors originate from a man aged 18 to 35 in good health and CMV-seronegative.

The chain has TRBV23-1 and TRBJ2-5; 11 bases fit TRBD2. TRBV23-1 is labeled an ORF, and its function is uncertain. The ends lost 2 bases at V and 5 bases at J; junction bases unmatched: 7. The CDR3 has 16 residues. CDR3 DNA: TGCGCCAGCAGTCAACTGGGCCTAGCGGGAGGTGAGACCCAGTACTTC. Its protein product is CASSQLGLAGGETQYF.

The chain couples TRBV9 to TRBJ2-3, with a weak D call TRBD1 (6 bases). CDR1 is SGDLS, CDR2 YYNGEE, per germline. The V gene lost 3 bases and the J gene lost 3 bases, with 17 bases spanning the gap. The CDR3 covers 16 residues. The CDR3 coding sequence is TGTGCCAGCAGCGCAGGGGTCGCAGGGAGAACAGATACGCAGTATTTT. It is translated as CASSAGVAGRTDTQYF.

V gene TRBV29-1 combines with J gene TRBJ1-2, with 7 bases aligning to TRBD1. CDR1 SQVTM and CDR2 ANQGSEA come from the germline V gene. The CDR3 loop spans 13 amino acids. J lost 5 bases, V lost 6 bases, and 9 bases had no gene match. The CDR3 bases are TGCAGCGTCCGGGGGGGGACAGAATATGGCTACACCTTC. Its translation: CSVRGGTEYGYTF.

V gene TRBV19 combines with J gene TRBJ2-3; 8 bases align to TRBD1. From germline, CDR1 is LNHDA and CDR2 SQIVND (reference sequence). The V and J ends lost 5 bases and 5 bases, in that order; junction bases with no gene match: 9. CDR3 length: 15 residues. CDR3 sequence (DNA): TGTGCCAGTAGTTTACGGACAGGGCGGCGAGATACGCAGTATTTT. Translating gives CASSLRTGRRDTQYF.

This clone appeared a single time. The gene calls are TRBV6-1 and TRBJ1-3, with a weak D call TRBD1 (6 bases). CDR3 size: 15 residues. The ends were cut back, 6 bases at V and 0 bases at J, with 12 bases in the middle. Germline values: CDR1 MNHNS, CDR2 SASEGT. The CDR3 here is CASRTDRHSGNTIYF. The CDR3 DNA is TGTGCCAGCAGGACGGACAGACACTCTGGAAACACCATATATTTT.

The V gene is TRBV7-8, the J gene TRBJ1-4; unclear D gene. Germline-derived CDR1 and CDR2 are SGHVS and FQNEAQ. The CDR3 is 13 amino acids. Between the trimmed V and J ends, which lost 1 base and 8 bases, there was a span of 8 bases. The CDR3 sequence is CASSLVRTEKLFF. Written as DNA, the CDR3 is TGTGCCAGCAGCTTAGTGCGTACCGAAAAACTGTTTTTT. Combining the CDR3 with reference TRBV7-8 and TRBJ1-4 gives the whole variable domain GAGVSQSPRYKVAKRGQDVALRCDPISGHVSLFWYQQALGQGPEFLTYFQNEAQLDKSGLPSDRFFAERPEGSVSTLKIQRTQQEDSAVYLCASSLVRTEKLFFGSGTQLSVL.

This sequence joins TRBV4-3 and TRBJ1-2, with D maybe TRBD1 (6 bases). From germline, CDR1 is LGHNA and CDR2 YSLEER. The V gene lost 4 bases and the J gene lost 1 base, with 16 bases spanning the gap. CDR3 length: 16 amino acids. CDR3 loop: CASSPWGQGRNYGYTF. The CDR3 DNA follows: TGCGCCAGCAGCCCCTGGGGGCAGGGGCGTAACTATGGCTACACCTTC.

The V gene is TRBV5-4, the J gene TRBJ2-1; 9 bases fit TRBD1. The trim removed 2 bases at V and 8 bases at J, leaving 5 bases unmatched. This CDR3 comprises 14 residues. Per the germline V gene, CDR1 is SGHNT and CDR2 is YYREEE (reference sequence). DNA of the CDR3: TGTGCCAGCAGCTTCCGGACAGGGGCCGATGAGCAGTTCTTC. Translated, it gives CASSFRTGADEQFF.

This chain joins TRBV7-6 and TRBJ1-2; 10 nucleotides agree with TRBD1. Germline CDR1 reads SGHVS; CDR2 reads FNYEAQ. After removal of 3 bases from V and 8 bases from J, the junction contained 6 bases not matched to a gene. The CDR3 loop spans 14 amino acids. DNA for the CDR3: TGTGCCAGCAGCTTGAGACAGGGGGCGAGAGGCTACACCTTC. This sequence encodes CASSLRQGARGYTF.

The chain carries TRBV19 and TRBJ1-5; D remains ambiguous. CDR3 size: 15 residues. Trimming removed 2 bases at V and 4 bases at J, with 12 bases between. The V gene's germline CDR1 is LNHDA and CDR2 SQIVND (reference sequence). The CDR3 nucleotides are TGTGCCAGTAGTATACCCCTGAACGGGAATCAGCCCCAGCATTTT. Protein sequence: CASSIPLNGNQPQHF.

The genes are TRBV4-2 and TRBJ2-7, with unresolved D. The CDR3 is 15 residues long. Trimming removed 0 bases from V and 1 base from J, with 10 bases in between. In germline, CDR1 is LGHNA, CDR2 YNFKEQ. CDR3 protein: CASSQDPLKSYEQYF. The CDR3 DNA reads TGTGCCAGCAGCCAAGATCCACTTAAATCCTACGAGCAGTACTTC.

The rearrangement uses TRBV27 and TRBJ2-2, with a tentative D call TRBD1 (5 bases). CDR3 length: 15 amino acids. Germline values: CDR1 MNHEY, CDR2 SMNVEV (reference sequence). V was pared by 3 bases and J by 4 bases, with 12 bases between. Here the CDR3 reads CASSFFKGLTGELFF. The CDR3 nucleotides are TGTGCCAGCAGTTTCTTTAAGGGGCTCACCGGGGAGCTGTTTTTT.

The chain uses TRBV7-9 and TRBJ1-4; weak D call: TRBD1 (6 bases). The CDR3 is made up of 14 amino acids. The V and J ends lost 2 bases and 8 bases respectively, with 12 bases between them. The germline V gene encodes CDR1 SEHNR and CDR2 FQNEAQ (reference sequence). DNA for the CDR3: TGTGCCAGCAGCTTAAGAGGGGGTGAGGAAAAACTGTTTTTT. It yields the protein CASSLRGGEEKLFF.